The 2 T cell receptor beta chains below were found in one sample sequenced in a study of blood T cell repertoires in COVID-19. Profiling relied on immunoSEQ multiplex PCR, and the TCRdb table lists in-frame clones only, not all of them. Of some 290,000 clones in the sample, around 87% were seen once. The sequenced sample consisted of peripheral blood. The receptors stem from a middle-aged woman with COVID-19, enrolled during active disease.

This chain joins TRBV7-9 and TRBJ1-2; no clear D gene. CDR3 length: 16 amino acids. The V and J ends lost 0 bases and 4 bases respectively, with 15 bases between them. CDR1 and CDR2 (germline): SEHNR, FQNEAQ (reference sequence). In nucleotides, the CDR3 is TGTGCCAGCAGCTTAGCCCTAGGCCGGATAGGCTATGGCTACACCTTC. As protein: CASSLALGRIGYGYTF.

The chain is built from TRBV19 and TRBJ2-1; 7 positions agree with TRBD2. Germline V gene data show CDR1 as LNHDA and CDR2 as SQIVND (reference sequence). The CDR3 loop spans 14 amino acids. V shed 7 bases, J shed 7 bases, and the junction held 10 bases outside the gene matches. The CDR3 DNA sequence: TGTGCCAGTAATGAGAGGGAGGGCCGTAATGAGCAGTTCTTC. The encoded protein is CASNEREGRNEQFF.